The 14 T cell receptor beta chains listed next were all sequenced from one sample in a study of T cells expressing NK-cell markers. For each CDR3 protein, TCRdb gives one entry from its re-call of the 5' RACE reads, without DNA. The repertoire shows 130,000 to 150,000 distinct CDR3 sequences; the top ten hold approximately 12%. Sequenced sample: blood T cells: a sorted CD56 or NKG2C T cell subset, CD4+ or CD8+ T cells, or bulk PBMC T cells (not recorded which). These receptors came from a man between 18 and 35 years old in good health.

J is TRBJ2-1 and V is TRBV24-1; TCRdb proposes TRBD2, but this gene call is untestable without DNA. Germline V gives CDR1 KGHDR, CDR2 SFDVKD. The CDR3 covers 17 residues. The CDR3 sequence: CATSDFVLAGGDNEQFF.

V and J are TRBV3-1 and TRBJ2-1; the D call from TCRdb, TRBD2, cannot be confirmed without DNA. Looked up from germline, CDR1 is LGHDT and CDR2 is YNNKEL (reference sequence). The CDR3 has 14 amino acids. The CDR3 sequence: CASSQTSNLDEQFF.

The chain carries TRBV12-3 or TRBV12-4 and TRBJ2-1; TCRdb's D gene call, TRBD1, goes unchecked for lack of DNA. The length of the CDR3 is 14 residues. CDR3 amino acids: CASSWTGAYNEQFF.

This clonotype is medium-sized (0.01 to 0.1%) by frequency. The CDR3 loop reads CASSSRDEGPTHTQYF. The chain carries TRBV7-9 and TRBJ2-3; the D call from TCRdb, TRBD1, cannot be confirmed without DNA. The CDR3 loop spans 16 amino acids. Germline V gene data show CDR1 as SEHNR and CDR2 as FQNEAQ (reference sequence).

This chain joins TRBV14 and TRBJ2-1. This CDR3 is built from 15 residues. CDR1 and CDR2 (germline): SGHDN, FVKESK. The CDR3 is CASSLYSALYNEQFF. The full variable domain, in which reference TRBV14 and TRBJ2-1 provide the parts outside the CDR3, is EAGVTQFPSHSVIEKGQTVTLRCDPISGHDNLYWYRRVMGKEIKFLLHFVKESKQDESGMPNNRFLAERTGGTYSTLKVQPAELEDSGVYFCASSLYSALYNEQFFGPGTRLTVL.

The chain is built from TRBV24-1 and TRBJ2-3. Looked up from germline, CDR1 is KGHDR and CDR2 is SFDVKD. This CDR3 spans 15 amino acids. The CDR3 here is CATSDLGLAPDTQYF.

This chain uses TRBV13 with TRBJ1-5. The CDR3 sequence is 14 residues long. CDR1 PRHDT and CDR2 FYEKMQ come from the germline V gene (reference sequence). Here the CDR3 reads CASSLGGSNQPQHF.

The chain carries TRBV7-2 and TRBJ2-3; TCRdb's D gene call, TRBD1, goes unchecked for lack of DNA. The CDR3 has 17 amino acids. Germline CDR1 and CDR2: SGHTA and FQGNSA. The CDR3 sequence is CASSLVGGEWGTDTQYF.

The chain uses TRBV9 and TRBJ1-2; no DNA is available, so the TRBD1 call from TCRdb remains unchecked. There are 15 residues in the CDR3. The germline CDR1 and CDR2 sequences are SGDLS and YYNGEE. This CDR3 is CASSASNPGAYGYTF. Together with reference TRBV9 and TRBJ1-2, the CDR3 gives the full variable domain: DSGVTQTPKHLITATGQRVTLRCSPRSGDLSVYWYQQSLDQGLQFLIQYYNGEERAKGNILERFSAQQFPDLHSELNLSSLELGDSALYFCASSASNPGAYGYTFGSGTRLTVV.

V and J are TRBV27 and TRBJ1-6. This CDR3 has 14 amino acids. CDR1 is MNHEY and CDR2 is SMNVEV in the germline V gene (reference sequence). This CDR3 is CASSLGLHQTPLHF.

The V call is TRBV3-1, the J call TRBJ2-5; the TRBD1 assignment by TCRdb is unverifiable without DNA. Germline V lookup: CDR1 LGHDT, CDR2 YNNKEL (reference sequence). This CDR3 contains 17 residues. The CDR3 here is CASSQERRSGIVKTQYF.

V and J are TRBV6-2 or TRBV6-3 and TRBJ1-3; TCRdb picks TRBD1, but there is no DNA to check that call. The CDR3 spans 15 residues. The germline gives CDR1 MNHEY, CDR2 SVGEGT. CDR3 sequence: CASRTDSNSGNTIYF.

The chain is built from TRBV19 and TRBJ1-5; the TCRdb call, TRBD1, lacks DNA for checking. CDR1 and CDR2 from the germline V gene are LNHDA and SQIVND (reference sequence). The CDR3 contains 14 residues. CDR3 loop: CASSETGYNQPQHF.

This rearrangement joins TRBV7-9 to TRBJ2-5; TCRdb gives TRBD1 as the D gene, but with no DNA this cannot be confirmed. CDR3 length: 15 amino acids. Germline CDR1 SEHNR, CDR2 FQNEAQ (reference sequence). The CDR3 sequence: CASSLSWGTEETQYF.